This T cell receptor (beta chain) is from a study of OX40 agonist ivuxolimab in advanced cancers. About the study: Given to patients was ivuxolimab, an agonistic anti-OX40 (CD134) antibody.

The CDR3 has 16 residues. In germline, CDR1 is PRHDT, CDR2 FYEKMQ (reference sequence). V was clipped by 2 bases and J by 1 base, with 13 bases between them. Clones were sequenced by immunoSEQ multiplex PCR, and TCRdb holds only the in-frame ones, with some missing. In the table there are nearly 50,000 clones, about 81% of which are singletons. The specimen was CD4+ or CD8+ T cells sorted from blood, collected in a trial of the OX40 agonist ivuxolimab. The rearrangement joins TRBV13 to TRBJ2-3, with D perhaps TRBD2 (6 bases). The sequence was obtained from an adult with an advanced solid tumor such as melanoma, head and neck, liver or kidney cancer. In DNA, the CDR3 is TGTGCCAGCAGCTTAATAGATAGCGGACGCACAGATACGCAGTATTTT. This sequence encodes CASSLIDSGRTDTQYF.